These 16 T cell receptor beta chains were all obtained from the same sample, sequenced in a study of blood T cell repertoires in COVID-19. TCRdb's table, derived via immunoSEQ multiplex PCR, lists solely in-frame clones and lacks some. The table shows fewer than 300,000 clones, with roughly 90% occurring only once. The specimen was peripheral blood. Receptor source: a woman under 40 with COVID-19, enrolled during active disease.

This chain uses TRBV30 with TRBJ1-5, with a weak D call TRBD1 (5 bases). V lost 3 bases to trimming and J lost 1 base, with 10 bases between them. Looked up from germline, CDR1 is GTSNPN and CDR2 is SVGIG (reference sequence). The CDR3 totals 14 residues. CDR3 amino acids: CAWRARGSNQPQHF. CDR3 DNA: TGTGCCTGGAGGGCCCGGGGGAGCAATCAGCCCCAGCATTTT.

V is TRBV19 and J is TRBJ1-1; D is perhaps TRBD1 (5 bases). CDR1 and CDR2 (germline): LNHDA, SQIVND (reference sequence). The CDR3 is 15 residues long. The V gene lost 0 bases and the J gene lost 10 bases, with 18 bases spanning the gap. CDR3: CASSIELDSKRGAFF. The CDR3 nucleotides read TGTGCCAGTAGTATAGAGCTGGATTCTAAAAGGGGAGCTTTCTTT.

This chain uses TRBV6-6 with TRBJ2-7; a weak D match, TRBD2 (6 bases). V gave up 6 bases and J gave up 3 bases, with 21 bases separating them. Germline-derived CDR1 and CDR2 are MNHNY and SVGAGI (reference sequence). The CDR3 contains 16 residues. CDR3 DNA sequence: TGTGCCAGCAGCTTAGCCGGGACCGTTAGCGGCTACGAGCAGTACTTC. Its translation: CASSLAGTVSGYEQYF.

The V gene is TRBV18, the J gene TRBJ1-5; 8 bases fit TRBD1. V gave up 5 bases and J gave up 3 bases; unmatched junction bases: 6. Germline V gene lookup returns CDR1 KGHSH and CDR2 LQKENI. The CDR3 loop spans 15 amino acids. For the CDR3, the DNA is TGTGCCAGCTCATTCGGACAGGGCTACAATCAGCCCCAGCATTTT. This gives the protein CASSFGQGYNQPQHF.

The J gene is TRBJ2-7, the V gene TRBV15; the match to TRBD2 covers 14 bases. V was clipped by 0 bases and J by 9 bases; unmatched bases: 10. This CDR3 is 17 amino acids long. Germline assignment: CDR1 LNHNV and CDR2 YYDKDF (reference sequence). CDR3 in DNA: TGTGCCACCAGCAGAGATCCCTCGGGACTAGCGGGAGAGGGGCAGTACTTC. Translation: CATSRDPSGLAGEGQYF.

The J gene is TRBJ2-1, the V gene TRBV7-9, with 10 bases aligning to TRBD2. The germline gives CDR1 SEHNR, CDR2 FQNEAQ (reference sequence). The ends lost 8 bases at V and 6 bases at J; junction bases unmatched: 7. The CDR3 is 14 residues long. CDR3 sequence (DNA): TGTGCCAGCGGGCTAGCGGGAGCTCCCAATGAGCAGTTCTTC. It yields the protein CASGLAGAPNEQFF.

The chain joins TRBV25-1 to TRBJ1-5; 9 nucleotides line up with TRBD1. CDR3 length: 16 amino acids. Germline values: CDR1 MGHDK, CDR2 SYGVNS. J lost 2 bases, V lost 2 bases, and 4 bases had no gene match. Here the CDR3 reads CASSEGTGTGNQPQHF. In nucleotides, the CDR3 is TGTGCCAGCAGTGAAGGGACAGGGACGGGCAATCAGCCCCAGCATTTT.

The CDR3 DNA follows: TGTGCCAGCATCTGGACAGGGATGCTGACTGAAGCTTTCTTT. It encodes CASIWTGMLTEAFF. The genes are TRBV6-5 and TRBJ1-1; TRBD1 aligns across 8 bases. The length of the CDR3 is 14 residues. V gave up 7 bases and J gave up 5 bases; unmatched junction bases: 9. Germline CDR1 MNHEY, CDR2 SVGAGI.

In this sample, this clone turned up a few times. The chain links TRBV12-3 or TRBV12-4 to TRBJ1-1, with D possibly being TRBD1 (5 bases). Between the trimmed V and J ends, which lost 3 bases and 11 bases, there was a span of 16 bases. This CDR3 spans 13 amino acids. CDR3 amino acids: CASSFELGLVAFF. The CDR3 nucleotides are TGTGCCAGCAGTTTCGAACTGGGGCTGGTGGCTTTCTTT.

J is TRBJ2-1 and V is TRBV27, with TRBD2 as a possible D gene (6 bases). The V gene's germline CDR1 is MNHEY and CDR2 SMNVEV (reference sequence). The CDR3 contains 15 residues. V was shortened by 2 bases and J by 6 bases, with 14 bases between the two germline ends. In DNA form, the CDR3 reads TGTGCCAGCAGTTTAGGGGGAGGCCACCTCAATGAGCAGTTCTTC. It specifies CASSLGGGHLNEQFF.

The J gene is TRBJ2-5, the V gene TRBV30, with TRBD2 identical over 9 bases. The trim removed 3 bases at V and 4 bases at J, leaving 3 bases unmatched. Germline CDR1 and CDR2: GTSNPN and SVGIG (reference sequence). The CDR3 runs 13 residues. CDR3 region: CAWRREGPETQYF. The CDR3 nucleotides read TGTGCCTGGAGGCGGGAGGGCCCAGAGACCCAGTACTTC.

The genes are TRBV2 and TRBJ2-3; TRBD2 is a possible D gene (6 bases). The V gene's germline CDR1 is SNHLY and CDR2 FYNNEI. The V end lost 5 bases, the J end lost 5 bases, and 20 bases lay between the germline ends. The length of the CDR3 is 16 residues. CDR3 in amino acids: CASSPAGPQIGDTQYF. CDR3 nucleotide sequence: TGTGCCAGCAGTCCGGCGGGGCCGCAGATCGGAGATACGCAGTATTTT. Variable domain in full (rest from reference TRBV2 and TRBJ2-3): EPEVTQTPSHQVTQMGQEVILRCVPISNHLYFYWYRQILGQKVEFLVSFYNNEISEKSEIFDDQFSVERPDGSNFTLKIRSTKLEDSAMYFCASSPAGPQIGDTQYFGPGTRLTVL.

The table lists this clone with a few counts. V usage is TRBV7-2 and J usage is TRBJ2-1, with TRBD1 identical over 8 bases. Per germline, CDR1 SGHTA and CDR2 FQGNSA. Trimming removed 1 base from V and 5 bases from J; junction bases left unmatched: 16. The length of the CDR3 is 19 residues. This chain's CDR3 is CASSLVGLGEDRVNNEQFF. For the CDR3, the DNA is TGTGCCAGCAGCTTAGTAGGATTGGGAGAGGACAGGGTAAACAATGAGCAGTTCTTC.

The chain uses TRBV6-5 and TRBJ1-4; D is possibly TRBD1 (5 bases). The CDR3 is made up of 15 amino acids. Germline V gene lookup returns CDR1 MNHEY and CDR2 SVGAGI. V was cut by 6 bases and J by 7 bases, with 18 bases left in between. The CDR3 DNA follows: TGTGCCAGCAGCAGGACCCAGACAGTAATTGAAAAACTGTTTTTT. This encodes CASSRTQTVIEKLFF.

The chain combines TRBV12-3 or TRBV12-4 with TRBJ1-2, with unresolved D. Trimming cost V 3 bases and J 4 bases, with 6 bases left between them. This CDR3 has 12 amino acids. The CDR3 here is CASSFPGYGYTF. The CDR3 DNA reads as TGTGCCAGCAGTTTTCCCGGCTATGGCTACACCTTC.

The V and J genes are TRBV27 and TRBJ1-1, with D possibly being TRBD1 (6 bases). The CDR3 length is 18 residues. The germline V gene has CDR1 MNHEY and CDR2 SMNVEV (reference sequence). With 0 bases removed from V and 1 base from J, the gap between germline ends came to 18 bases. This CDR3 is CASSLSGPGALRNTEAFF. The CDR3, as DNA: TGTGCCAGCAGTTTATCTGGCCCAGGGGCGTTGAGGAACACTGAAGCTTTCTTT.